The 24 T cell receptor beta chains given below trace back to one sample, sequenced in a study of cytomegalovirus exposure and HLA in healthy donors. It was with 60 Vbeta and 13 Jbeta primers that the PCR ran. The method was immunoSEQ multiplex PCR; TCRdb's version includes in-frame clones alone and lacks a portion of them. This sample yields 140,000 to 150,000 clones, of which 70% to 80% are seen a single time; approximately 13% belongs to the top ten. The sequencing sample was made of PBMCs. The receptors shown here come from a man aged 40-50 years in good health and CMV-seropositive.

The chain is built from TRBV28 and TRBJ1-5; D call uncertain. Trimming removed 7 bases from V and 5 bases from J, with 18 bases in between. The CDR3 runs 15 residues. The germline V gene has CDR1 MDHEN and CDR2 SYDVKM. As DNA, the CDR3 is TGTGCCAGCACCCAACCGAGCCCCGGGGATCAGCCCCAGCATTTT. Encoded protein: CASTQPSPGDQPQHF.

Here the CDR3 reads CASSLEGGGYEQYF. CDR3 coding DNA: TGTGCCAGCAGCTTAGAAGGCGGAGGCTACGAGCAGTACTTC. This sequence joins TRBV7-9 and TRBJ2-7, with D possibly being TRBD2 (5 bases). The CDR3 sequence is 14 residues long. Trimming left V 1 base short and J 3 bases short, with 10 bases between. Germline CDR1 is SEHNR and CDR2 is FQNEAQ (reference sequence).

This clone was seen a single time. This sequence joins TRBV7-2 and TRBJ2-4; the D is unclear. This CDR3 is 17 amino acids long. Germline V CDR1 and CDR2: SGHTA, FQGNSA. Trimming cost V 0 bases and J 3 bases, with 15 bases left between them. This chain's CDR3 is CASSLALAVNLKNIQYF. The CDR3 DNA sequence: TGTGCCAGCAGCTTAGCGCTGGCAGTCAACCTCAAAAACATTCAGTACTTC.

The rearrangement joins TRBV5-1 to TRBJ2-1; 7 bases align to TRBD1. The CDR3 is made up of 15 amino acids. The V gene end was trimmed by 4 bases and the J gene end by 0 bases; junction bases not matched to a gene: 4. The germline gives CDR1 SGHRS, CDR2 YFSETQ. In DNA form, the CDR3 reads TGCGCCAGCAGCGGGACAGCGAGCTCCTACAATGAGCAGTTCTTC. This encodes CASSGTASSYNEQFF.

The rearrangement links TRBV7-9 to TRBJ2-7, with D perhaps matching TRBD1 (6 bases). Germline V CDR1 and CDR2: SEHNR, FQNEAQ (reference sequence). CDR3 length: 14 amino acids. The V end lost 5 bases, the J end lost 6 bases, and 17 bases lay between the germline ends. CDR3 sequence reads: CASSPGTMASEQYF. The CDR3 DNA reads as TGTGCCAGCAGCCCCGGGACAATGGCATCCGAGCAGTACTTC.

This sequence joins TRBV5-1 and TRBJ1-2; TRBD1 agrees at 9 bases. The CDR3 length is 16 residues. Germline CDR1 and CDR2: SGHRS and YFSETQ. V trimming: 2 bases; J trimming: 0 bases; junction bases outside the gene matches: 5. The CDR3 spells CASSFTGQGPNYGYTF. The CDR3 DNA reads as TGCGCCAGCAGCTTTACGGGACAGGGACCTAACTATGGCTACACCTTC.

Notes on this clone: This may be a read error: a much more frequent sequence differs by one nucleotide. This chain links TRBV4-3 with TRBJ2-1; TRBD2 is a possible D gene (5 bases). The CDR3 sequence is 12 residues long. Germline CDR1 reads LGHNA; CDR2 reads YSLEER. The V and J ends lost 1 base and 9 bases respectively, with 7 bases between them. The CDR3 loop reads CASSQASGEQFF. The CDR3 DNA follows: TGCGCCAGCAGCCAAGCGAGCGGTGAGCAGTTCTTC.

The rearrangement uses TRBV4-1 and TRBJ2-3; D remains unclear. V lost 2 bases to trimming and J lost 5 bases, with 17 bases between them. Germline lookup yields CDR1 MGHRA and CDR2 YSYEKL. The CDR3 contains 16 residues. Here the CDR3 DNA reads TGCGCCAGCAGCCAAACGTCCGGCGGTAGAAGAGATACGCAGTATTTT. Translation gives CASSQTSGGRRDTQYF.

The rearrangement uses TRBV13 and TRBJ1-5; 9 bases are a match to TRBD1. This CDR3 has 14 residues. Germline values: CDR1 PRHDT, CDR2 FYEKMQ (reference sequence). V lost 8 bases to trimming and J lost 6 bases; unmatched junction nucleotides: 8. In DNA, the CDR3 is TGTGCCAGCGGATTCCGACAGGGGGGTCAGCCCCAGCATTTT. This translates into CASGFRQGGQPQHF.

On this clone: The identical CDR3 is also encoded by other nucleotide sequences in the sample. The rearrangement uses TRBV11-2 and TRBJ1-1; D is possibly TRBD1 (5 bases). Germline CDR1 and CDR2: SGHAT and FQNNGV. The CDR3 spans 13 residues. Trimming left V 5 bases short and J 5 bases short, with 12 bases between. The CDR3 here is CASSPRGGTEAFF. The CDR3 DNA follows: TGTGCCAGCAGCCCCCGGGGGGGGACTGAAGCTTTCTTT.

This sequence joins TRBV19 and TRBJ1-1; 7 bases line up with TRBD1. V gave up 6 bases and J gave up 4 bases; unmatched junction bases: 8. The CDR3 sequence is 14 residues long. Germline values: CDR1 LNHDA, CDR2 SQIVND (reference sequence). The CDR3 loop is CASRRQGGSTEAFF. The CDR3 DNA sequence: TGTGCCAGTAGAAGACAGGGCGGAAGCACTGAAGCTTTCTTT.

V and J are TRBV27 and TRBJ1-2, with D perhaps matching TRBD1 (6 bases). The CDR3 has 15 amino acids. CDR1 is MNHEY and CDR2 is SMNVEV in the germline V gene (reference sequence). Trimming stripped 0 bases from V and 6 bases from J, with 14 bases between. CDR3 coding DNA: TGTGCCAGCAGTTTATCGAGGACAGCCCCTCATGGCTACACCTTC. As protein: CASSLSRTAPHGYTF.

The V and J genes are TRBV11-3 and TRBJ2-7, with D possibly being TRBD1 (6 bases). Germline loops: CDR1 SGHNT, CDR2 YENEEA. The CDR3 length is 13 residues. Trimming took off 2 bases at V and 2 bases at J, with 7 bases between the two ends. The CDR3 DNA reads TGTGCCAGCAGCTTAACAGGGACCTACGAGCAGTACTTC. The encoded protein is CASSLTGTYEQYF.

Remarks on this clone: One end of the junction is discordant with germline, which a read error may explain. This chain joins TRBV7-9 and TRBJ2-1; TRBD2 matches at 7 bases. CDR1 and CDR2 from the germline V gene are SEHNR and FQNEAQ (reference sequence). The CDR3 sequence is 15 residues long. DNA for the CDR3: TGTTCCAGCACCCCCGGCGGGAGCTCCTACAATGAGCAGTTCTTC. Amino acid sequence: CSSTPGGSSYNEQFF.

The chain has TRBV5-1 and TRBJ2-7; 10 nucleotides match TRBD2. This CDR3 spans 15 amino acids. V lost 7 bases, J lost 11 bases, and 18 bases stayed unmatched. CDR1 is SGHRS and CDR2 is YFSETQ in the germline V gene. This chain's CDR3 is CASDPIGAGGPIKYF. The CDR3 nucleotides read TGCGCCAGCGACCCCATCGGAGCGGGAGGGCCGATCAAGTACTTC.

The table lists this clone with a few counts. The CDR3: CASSVGLASYRSYEQYF. The CDR3 DNA reads TGTGCCAGCAGTGTAGGGCTAGCCTCTTACCGCTCCTACGAGCAGTACTTC. This chain connects TRBV2 to TRBJ2-7; a weak D match, TRBD2 (5 bases). The ends were cut back, 4 bases at V and 0 bases at J, with 19 bases in the middle. This CDR3 is built from 17 residues. Germline lookup yields CDR1 SNHLY and CDR2 FYNNEI.

The chain recombines TRBV28 with TRBJ2-7, with 7 bases aligning to TRBD2. The CDR3 runs to 19 residues. The V and J ends lost 3 bases and 0 bases, in that order; junction bases with no gene match: 17. Germline V gives CDR1 MDHEN, CDR2 SYDVKM. Written as DNA, the CDR3 is TGTGCCAGCAGTTTTCAAATGAGCGGGATTTCTGTAATCTCCTACGAGCAGTACTTC. This codes for CASSFQMSGISVISYEQYF. Supplemented by reference TRBV28 and TRBJ2-7, the full variable domain reads DVKVTQSSRYLVKRTGEKVFLECVQDMDHENMFWYRQDPGLGLRLIYFSYDVKMKEKGDIPEGYSVSREKKERFSLILESASTNQTSMYLCASSFQMSGISVISYEQYFGPGTRLTVT.

The J gene is TRBJ2-4, the V gene TRBV5-1; the D gene is possibly TRBD1 (5 bases). V lost 0 bases and J lost 8, with 6 bases in between. This CDR3 is 12 amino acids long. The germline gives CDR1 SGHRS, CDR2 YFSETQ. The CDR3 region is CASSLEGDIQYF. The DNA for the CDR3 is TGCGCCAGCAGCTTGGAAGGGGACATTCAGTACTTC.

The chain carries TRBV5-1 and TRBJ1-4, with no clear D. With 5 bases removed from V and 6 bases from J, the gap between germline ends came to 11 bases. Germline assignment: CDR1 SGHRS and CDR2 YFSETQ. CDR3 length equals 13 residues. CDR3 nucleotide sequence: TGCGCCAGCAGGGGAGAGTTCGATGAAAAACTGTTTTTT. The encoded protein is CASRGEFDEKLFF.

Comment on this clone: An end of the junction does not agree with germline; a read error may underlie this. J is TRBJ2-2 and V is TRBV7-9; D gene uncertain. The germline gives CDR1 SEHNR, CDR2 FQNEAQ (reference sequence). The CDR3 sequence is 14 residues long. CDR3 DNA: TGTTCCAGCAGCCTCCTGTTTATGTACGGGGAGCTGTTTTTT. Protein: CSSSLLFMYGELFF.

The rearrangement joins TRBV5-1 to TRBJ2-7, with 11 nucleotides matching TRBD1. Germline lookup yields CDR1 SGHRS and CDR2 YFSETQ. The CDR3 sequence is 15 residues long. With V trimmed by 6 bases and J by 5 bases, 10 bases remained unmatched. The CDR3: CASTDRGRNSDEQYF. CDR3 nucleotide sequence: TGCGCCAGCACGGACAGGGGGCGCAATTCGGACGAGCAGTACTTC.

V and J are TRBV29-1 and TRBJ2-7; TRBD2 matches at 8 bases. The length of the CDR3 is 15 residues. CDR1 SQVTM and CDR2 ANQGSEA come from the germline V gene. The ends lost 4 bases at V and 3 bases at J; junction bases unmatched: 11. This CDR3 reads CSVVHGSAGGYEQYF. DNA of the CDR3: TGCAGCGTTGTTCACGGCTCGGCGGGAGGCTACGAGCAGTACTTC.

The chain uses TRBV15 and TRBJ2-7, with D maybe TRBD2 (6 bases). There are 13 residues in the CDR3. The V gene's germline CDR1 is LNHNV and CDR2 YYDKDF (reference sequence). Between the trimmed V and J ends, which lost 5 bases and 3 bases, there was a span of 11 bases. CDR3 bases: TGTGCCACCAGCGTTCAGGGAGGCTACGAGCAGTACTTC. It is translated as CATSVQGGYEQYF.

The chain couples TRBV7-9 to TRBJ2-5; TRBD2 matches at 9 bases. The J call may not be correct, given that the DNA end is closer to TRBJ2-7. CDR1 and CDR2 from the germline V gene are SEHNR and FQNEAQ (reference sequence). This CDR3 is built from 15 residues. The CDR3 DNA reads TGTGCCAGCAGCTTCTTAGCGGGGGTCTCCTACGAGCAGTACTTC. This sequence encodes CASSFLAGVSYEQYF.